This TCR beta chain was found in a study of blood T cell repertoires in COVID-19. Study information: COVID-19 samples from acute and convalescent phases originated in the United States, Italy and Spain.

J lost 7 bases, V lost 5 bases, and 10 bases had no gene match. Germline V gene sequence: CDR1 LNHDA, CDR2 SQIVND (reference sequence). The CDR3 length is 14 residues. The assay was immunoSEQ multiplex PCR, and TCRdb's table has in-frame clones only and misses some. The data show roughly 320,000 clones, approximately 90% seen once. The sequenced material came from PBMCs or T cells enriched from blood (not recorded which). The chain recombines TRBV19 with TRBJ1-1; 7 bases align to TRBD1. The clonotype was recovered from a woman aged 30 to 39 who had been exposed to COVID-19. CDR3 DNA sequence: TGTGCCAGTAGTTCACGCCCGGGACAGAGTGAAGCTTTCTTT. Residues: CASSSRPGQSEAFF.